One T cell receptor beta chain is described in this entry. Its recognized antigen is unknown. It has no much larger one-base neighbor in the sample; base qualities were not kept. Other DNA sequences in the same sample also yield this CDR3. The source of the sample is a study of cytomegalovirus exposure and HLA in healthy donors (dated by TCRdb to about 2017). For context, the study as a whole: According to an earlier analysis of 587 of the donors, roughly 180 million T cells yielded 95 million to 140 million unique TCR beta sequences and about 300 Gb of sequence data. Along with the approximately 700-subject first cohort, a separate validation cohort of 120 different subjects was used. Among 398 genotyped donors of the cohort, an average of approximately 230,000 unique TCR beta nucleotide sequences were sequenced per donor, around 18% of them non-productive. The study profiled the T cell repertoires of 666 subjects by immunosequencing and related them to cytomegalovirus serostatus. An early release that covered about 600 HLA-typed donors contained about 300 gigabases of sequencing data and 85 million to 100 million unique TCR sequences. In a later analysis, previously published TCR beta repertoires from several hundred donors were re-analyzed and high-resolution HLA genotyping was added so that TCR occurrence patterns could be studied. In the later analysis, no new phenotypic data were used to find candidate immune exposures; instead, reliance was placed on TCR beta sequences and their occurrence across donors. In a later genetic analysis, genome-wide SNP genotypes for about 55% of the roughly 700 donors were used, and that subset was treated as a discovery cohort. The aim of the study was to test whether cataloging public T cell receptors could identify signatures of past pathogen exposure. The study combined high-throughput TCR immunosequencing, statistical association of individual TCRs with disease status, and machine learning to predict cytomegalovirus infection status. Roughly five DR-DQ haplotypes were treated as single units for association and clustering because of strong linkage in the cohort. Of the 300 to 400 genotyped donors, around 81% fell in the genetic ancestry cluster associated with self-reported Caucasian donors. Donor age, sex, ethnicity and CMV serostatus were collected together with the repertoire data. To decide whether each TCR beta V gene segment behaved as functional or pseudogenic, an earlier analysis of some 580 of the donors relied on high-throughput TCR beta sequencing. The number of typed donors differed by locus: about 620-640 for A, B, C, DRB1 and DQB1; approximately 540 for DQA1; fewer than 610 for DPA1; and approximately 450 for DPB1. Class I and class II HLA loci were covered by the typing at four-digit resolution. All discovery cohort repertoires had been generated using a single sequencing platform.

Broader findings and caveats from the paper: A cluster of highly shared sequence variants was judged likely to be a technical artifact of the sequencing pipeline. In a later analysis, the rate of TCR association differed among HLA loci, with DRB1 alleles having the most associated TCRs and HLA-C alleles having the fewest. Three of the identified cytomegalovirus-associated TCR beta chains were confirmed in vitro to be specific for cytomegalovirus antigens. A later analysis reported that several top co-occurrence clusters appeared linked to parvovirus B19, influenza, CMV and Epstein-Barr virus. Only TCR beta chains were sequenced in this cohort, and the absence of alpha or paired-chain data limited detectable features. In a later analysis, most CMV-associated TCR beta chains were found to appear HLA-restricted, with HLA associations seemingly driven largely by CMV exposure. A further reported finding was that TCR beta sequences accurately predicted the HLA-A and HLA-B alleles for most subjects in the first cohort. In the study, around 160 TCR beta chains were listed as associated with cytomegalovirus. In a later genetic analysis, a missense DCLRE1C variant was associated with V-gene and J-gene trimming of TCR beta chains, and the association was replicated in an independent cohort. Most TCR sequences were seen in very few donors, while some public TCRs were found in many individuals. In a later analysis, over 15,000 TCR beta sequences were associated with specific HLA alleles at a false discovery rate of 0.05. Because HLA typing was missing for some donors at each locus, association tests included only the typed subset. It was suggested by the authors that the approach could potentially be generalized to other disease states and immunological phenotypes. Correlated functional status among segregating V segments might be attributable to linkage disequilibrium, but an unknown experimental factor could not be ruled out. Compared with the 666-donor mean, donors in an Asian-associated ancestry cluster had fewer N-insertions in productive TCRs, according to a later genetic analysis. The presence/absence analyses assumed that sequencing depth was roughly uniform across donors, and that assumption may not be true. Assigning TCR associations to individual alleles was difficult when HLA alleles, especially DR and DQ, strongly co-occurred. An earlier analysis of approximately 530 of the donors showed that most TCR beta V segments appeared in productive rearrangements either about 87% or about 30% of the time, which broadly matched IMGT annotations. Because counts were too low, roughly 16 rarely observed V segments, including chromosome 9 orphons, were excluded from the earlier analysis of several hundred of the donors. Some IMGT-functional V segments, including TRBV6-2 and TRBV6-3, could not be told apart with the 87-base-pair reads, so those segments were excluded. For the cohort, immune exposure information was limited to CMV serostatus. In both the original and validation cohorts, the classifier was reported to diagnose cytomegalovirus status with high specificity and sensitivity. Compared with equally common non-associated chains, HLA-associated TCR beta chains in a later analysis were more clonally expanded and had lower generation probabilities.

The cohort comprised 550 to 700 healthy bone marrow donors. At the time of sampling, all cohort members were nominally healthy, though unrecorded immune exposures were likely present. The donor was CMV seropositive and was included in the group of some 290 seropositive cohort members. A peripheral blood sample was collected from each donor, and TCR beta sequencing was performed on peripheral blood mononuclear cells. The Qiagen DNeasy Blood Extraction Kit was used to extract genomic DNA from the blood cell samples. The library relied on the immunoSEQ multiplex PCR assay. A mixture of 60 forward primers for TCR Vbeta segments and 13 reverse primers for TCR Jbeta segments was used in the multiplex PCR. A multiplex PCR assay on genomic DNA amplified the CDR3 region of rearranged TCR beta genes. Amplified TCR beta libraries were sequenced as 87-base-pair reads on the Illumina HiSeq System. The paper's processing steps were these. A later analysis tallied 70 million to 100 million unique TCR beta chains across the 600 to 700 repertoires, and about 10 million of those chains were shared by two or more donors. Raw reads were error-corrected and collapsed into unique sequences by a nearest-neighbor algorithm in which closely related sequences were merged to remove PCR and sequencing errors. To assign V, D and J gene segments, CDR3 sequences were aligned to IMGT reference sequences. For a sequence to be retained, a match of at least six nucleotides was required to both a V gene segment and a J gene segment. Rearrangements were classified as productive when the CDR3 lacked stop codons and remained in frame with V and J, and all other rearrangements were classified as non-productive. Following IMGT convention, CDR3 was defined as the stretch from the second conserved V-encoded cysteine to the conserved J-encoded phenylalanine. The earlier analysis of some 580 of the donors excluded any sequence lacking an unambiguous match to a single V gene segment. An earlier analysis of about 600 of the donors called V segments functional above 56.7% productive rearrangements and segregating when the between-donor standard deviation exceeded 5%. A statistical classification framework was built to diagnose cytomegalovirus status from the catalog of TCR beta chain sequences. A later analysis assigned V and J genes by comparing TCR nucleotide sequences with IMGT/GENE-DB human TR gene sequences. Using the TCRdist pipeline, a later analysis assigned CDR3 sequences along with most-parsimonious VDJ recombination scenarios. In a later analysis, each TCR beta chain was defined by its CDR3 amino acid sequence together with its V-gene family, and reads lacking a unique V-gene family were excluded. In a later analysis, 450 to 600 highly shared, low-generation-probability nucleotide sequences were removed to address suspected cross-contamination and a sequencing artifact. A later analysis calculated a clonal expansion index for each public chain from normalized within-repertoire ranks of inferred template counts. In a later analysis, generation probabilities were computed with a VDJ recombination model fitted to out-of-frame rearrangements, and the resulting probabilities were checked against IGoR. In a later analysis, TCR-TCR, TCR-HLA and TCR-CMV co-occurrence was scored with hypergeometric tests, and a repertoire-size bias correction was applied to TCR pairs. To estimate false discovery rates, a later analysis permuted the HLA or CMV assignments 20 times. In a later analysis, co-occurring TCRs were grouped using DBSCAN, with TCRdist sequence similarity added in when clustering inside HLA-allele-positive subsets. For co-occurrence clustering, repertoires with fewer than 30,000 or more than 120,000 public chains were excluded, along with several repertoires with anomalous nucleotide sharing. TCRdb limited this immuneACCESS table to in-frame rearrangements with V and J called. A share of clones is missing; checked studies link under half to unresolved V genes, and the rest is unexplained. From that table come the V and J calls and clone size; the DNA was used to work out D and trimming. This sample has under 200,000 clones in its table, and just under 80% of those were observed once. The leading ten clones occupy around 7% of the sample.

Trimming accounts for 5 bases at V and 0 bases at J, while the number of junction bases matched to no gene is 7. There are 15 amino acids in the CDR3, from cysteine to phenylalanine inclusive. Only the CDR3 region is kept as DNA, spanning 45 bases read in frame from base 1. From a lookup of the germline V gene, CDR1 and CDR2 are SGHAT and FQNNGV. This receptor was obtained from a woman aged 40 to 49 in good health and CMV-seropositive. Sequencing was carried out using PBMCs. The chain couples TRBV11-2 to TRBJ2-7; TRBD1 agrees with 7 junctional bases. This receptor has the CDR3 CASSLDRTYSYEQYF. The nucleotide sequence reads as follows: TGTGCCAGCAGCCTGGACAGGACCTACTCCTACGAGCAGTACTTC.